This TCR beta chain appears in the sequencing data of a study of neurological immune-mediated disorders. The output of every sequencing run, over 170 million TCR-beta sequences, came from 15-18 subjects. TCRdb fed the 5' RACE reads into MiXCR, producing one record per CDR3 protein. The table has 65,000 to 90,000 distinct CDR3 sequences, approximately 3.3% seen once. There are many counts of this clonotype. Its target is not known. Overall study findings and caveats: Expanded clones shared no CDR3 amino acid sequences across subjects, suggesting private repertoires in all groups.

V trimming: 5 bases; J trimming: 4 bases; junction bases outside the gene matches: 6. Germline CDR1 LGHNA, CDR2 YSLEER. This CDR3 has 14 amino acids. This chain links TRBV4-3 with TRBJ1-1, with TRBD1 matching 8 bases. The sample taken for sequencing was PBMCs. The receptor was isolated from a woman between 45 and 60 years old with multiple sclerosis. The CDR3 coding sequence is TGCGCCAGCAGCTTGTATACAGGGGGCACTGAAGCTTTCTTT. Its translation is CASSLYTGGTEAFF.